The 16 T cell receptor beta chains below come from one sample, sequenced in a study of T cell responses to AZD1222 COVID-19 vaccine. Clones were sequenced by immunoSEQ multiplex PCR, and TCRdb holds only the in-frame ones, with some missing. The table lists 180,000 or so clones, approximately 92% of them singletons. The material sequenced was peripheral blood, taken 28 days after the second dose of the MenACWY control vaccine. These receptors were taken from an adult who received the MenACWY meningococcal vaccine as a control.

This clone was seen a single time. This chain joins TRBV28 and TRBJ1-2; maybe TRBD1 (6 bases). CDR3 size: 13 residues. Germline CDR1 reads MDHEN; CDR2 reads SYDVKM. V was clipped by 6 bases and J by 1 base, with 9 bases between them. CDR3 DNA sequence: TGTGCCAGCAGCCCACAGGGTAACTATGGCTACACCTTC. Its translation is CASSPQGNYGYTF.

DNA of the CDR3: TGCGCCAGCAGCCAGGGGTTGTCCGGGACAGTCATCGAGCAGTACTTC. Its translation is CASSQGLSGTVIEQYF. The rearrangement links TRBV4-1 to TRBJ2-7; 7 positions agree with TRBD1. J was trimmed by 6 bases and V by 3 bases; bases with no gene match: 14. Germline CDR1 and CDR2: MGHRA and YSYEKL. The CDR3 covers 16 residues.

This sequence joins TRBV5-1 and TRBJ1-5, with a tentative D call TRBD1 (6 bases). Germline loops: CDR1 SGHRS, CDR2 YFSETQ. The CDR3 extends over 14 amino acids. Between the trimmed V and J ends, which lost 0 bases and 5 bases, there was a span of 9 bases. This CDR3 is CASSLVQGDQPQHF. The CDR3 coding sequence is TGCGCCAGCAGCTTGGTACAGGGTGATCAGCCCCAGCATTTT.

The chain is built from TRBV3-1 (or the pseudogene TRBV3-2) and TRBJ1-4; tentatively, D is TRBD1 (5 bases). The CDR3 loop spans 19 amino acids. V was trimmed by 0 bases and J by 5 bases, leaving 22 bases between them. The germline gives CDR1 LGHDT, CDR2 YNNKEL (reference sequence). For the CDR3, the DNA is TGTGCCAGCAGCCAAGATTGTTCGAGACAGCGTCTTTTGAATGAAAAACTGTTTTTT. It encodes CASSQDCSRQRLLNEKLFF.

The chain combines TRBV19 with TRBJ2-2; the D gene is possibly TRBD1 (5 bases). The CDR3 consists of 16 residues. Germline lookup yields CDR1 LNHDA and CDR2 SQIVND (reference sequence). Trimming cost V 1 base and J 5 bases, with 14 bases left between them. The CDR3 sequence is CASSIATARATGELFF. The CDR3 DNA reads TGTGCCAGTAGTATAGCGACGGCCAGGGCAACCGGGGAGCTGTTTTTT.

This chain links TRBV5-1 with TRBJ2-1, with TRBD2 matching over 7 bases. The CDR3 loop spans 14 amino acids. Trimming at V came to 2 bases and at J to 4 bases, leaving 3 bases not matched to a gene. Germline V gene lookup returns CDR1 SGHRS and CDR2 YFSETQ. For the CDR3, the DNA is TGCGCCAGCAGCTTCCGGGAGGTATACAATGAGCAGTTCTTC. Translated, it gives CASSFREVYNEQFF.

CDR3 amino acids: CASSLAGLGTTGEQYF. DNA of the CDR3: TGTGCCAGCAGCTTGGCGGGCCTAGGCACTACGGGCGAGCAGTACTTC. V is TRBV5-5 and J is TRBJ2-7, with D unclear. V lost 0 bases to trimming and J lost 6 bases, with 19 bases between them. Germline-derived CDR1 and CDR2 are SGHKS and YYEKEE (reference sequence). CDR3 length equals 16 residues.

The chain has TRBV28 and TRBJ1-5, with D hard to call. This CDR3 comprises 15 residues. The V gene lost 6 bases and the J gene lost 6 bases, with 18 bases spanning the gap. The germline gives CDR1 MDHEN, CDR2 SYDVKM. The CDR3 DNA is TGTGCCAGCAGCCCTCCCCGGGGTCTGGGTCAGCCCCAGCATTTT. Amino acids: CASSPPRGLGQPQHF.

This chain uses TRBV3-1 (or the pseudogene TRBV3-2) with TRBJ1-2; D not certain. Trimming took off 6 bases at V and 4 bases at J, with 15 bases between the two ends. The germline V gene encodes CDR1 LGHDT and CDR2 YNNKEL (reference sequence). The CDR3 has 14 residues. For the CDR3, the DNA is TGTGCCAGCAGACATGATTTGACAAGCTATGGCTACACCTTC. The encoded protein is CASRHDLTSYGYTF.

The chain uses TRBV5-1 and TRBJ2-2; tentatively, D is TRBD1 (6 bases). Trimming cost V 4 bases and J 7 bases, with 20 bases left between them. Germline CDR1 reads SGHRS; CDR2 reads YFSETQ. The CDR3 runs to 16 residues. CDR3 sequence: CASSRTTGYTGGELFF. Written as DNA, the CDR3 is TGCGCCAGCAGCCGCACCACAGGGTACACTGGCGGGGAGCTGTTTTTT.

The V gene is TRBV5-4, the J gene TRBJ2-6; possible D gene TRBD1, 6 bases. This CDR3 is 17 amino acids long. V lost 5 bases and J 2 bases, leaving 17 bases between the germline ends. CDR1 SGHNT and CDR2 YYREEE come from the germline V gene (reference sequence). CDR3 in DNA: TGTGCCAGCAGAGGGCAGGGGTTACGAACTGGGGCCAACGTCCTGACTTTC. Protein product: CASRGQGLRTGANVLTF.

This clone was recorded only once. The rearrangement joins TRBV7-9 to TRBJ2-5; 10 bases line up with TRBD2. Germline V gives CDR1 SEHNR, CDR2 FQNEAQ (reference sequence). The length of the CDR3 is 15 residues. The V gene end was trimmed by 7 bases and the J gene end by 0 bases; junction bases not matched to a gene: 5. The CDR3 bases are TGTGCCAGCACCCTAGCGGGAGAGTACCAAGAGACCCAGTACTTC. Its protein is CASTLAGEYQETQYF. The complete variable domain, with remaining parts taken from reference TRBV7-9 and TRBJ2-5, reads DTGVSQNPRHKITKRGQNVTFRCDPISEHNRLYWYRQTLGQGPEFLTYFQNEAQLEKSRLLSDRFSAERPKGSFSTLEIQRTEQGDSAMYLCASTLAGEYQETQYFGPGTRLLVL.

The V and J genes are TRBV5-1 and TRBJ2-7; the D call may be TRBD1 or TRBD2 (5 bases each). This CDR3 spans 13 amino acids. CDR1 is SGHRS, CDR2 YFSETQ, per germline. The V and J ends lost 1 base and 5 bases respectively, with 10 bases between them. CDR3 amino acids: CASSLLGVHEQYF. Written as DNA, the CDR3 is TGCGCCAGCAGCTTGTTGGGGGTTCACGAGCAGTACTTC.

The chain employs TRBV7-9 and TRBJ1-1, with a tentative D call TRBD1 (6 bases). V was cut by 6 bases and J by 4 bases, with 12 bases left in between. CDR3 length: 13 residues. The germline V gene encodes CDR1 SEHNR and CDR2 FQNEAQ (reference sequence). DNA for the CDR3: TGTGCCAGCAGGTCTCCGGGGGCCACTGAAGCTTTCTTT. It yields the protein CASRSPGATEAFF.

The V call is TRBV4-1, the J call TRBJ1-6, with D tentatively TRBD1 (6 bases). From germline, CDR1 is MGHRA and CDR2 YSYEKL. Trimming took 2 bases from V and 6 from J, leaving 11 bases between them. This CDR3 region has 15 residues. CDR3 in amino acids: CASSQPTGINSPLHF. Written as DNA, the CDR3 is TGCGCCAGCAGCCAACCCACAGGGATTAATTCACCCCTCCACTTT.

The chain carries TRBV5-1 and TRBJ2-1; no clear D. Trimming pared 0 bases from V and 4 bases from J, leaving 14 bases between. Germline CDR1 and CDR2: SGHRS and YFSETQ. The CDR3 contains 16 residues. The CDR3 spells CASSLERQRAYNEQFF. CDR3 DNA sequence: TGCGCCAGCAGCTTGGAGAGGCAAAGAGCGTACAATGAGCAGTTCTTC.